The entry that follows covers one TCR beta chain sequence. Its antigen is not known. The CDR3 totals 16 residues. Germline CDR1 and CDR2: SGHTA and FQGNSA. The V segment lost 7 bases and the J segment 1 base; nucleotides outside the gene matches: 12. The PCR was carried out with 60 Vbeta primers and 13 Jbeta primers. Profiling relied on immunoSEQ multiplex PCR, and the TCRdb table lists in-frame clones only, not all of them. The table has around 150,000 clones, approximately 76% seen once. The source of the sample is a study of cytomegalovirus exposure and HLA in healthy donors. Broader study findings: Generally TCR sequences proved uncommon, though certain public TCRs appeared in numerous donors.

The sample taken for sequencing was PBMCs. This chain uses TRBV7-2 with TRBJ2-5, with 7 positions matching TRBD2. The clonotype originates from a man in his sixties in good health and CMV-seronegative. CDR3 nucleotides: TGTGCCAGCACCCCTGAAGGGAGGGGTATCCAAGAGACCCAGTACTTC. This translates into CASTPEGRGIQETQYF.